A single T cell receptor (beta chain) is shown here with its context. Germline-derived CDR1 and CDR2 are MNHNY and SVGAGI (reference sequence). Trimming stripped 0 bases from V and 5 bases from J, with 13 bases between. The CDR3 totals 15 residues. This sample is part of a study of shared clonotypes between healthy human individuals. Repertoires were generated with immunoSEQ multiplex PCR, while TCRdb's copy carries only in-frame clones and drops some. The sample lists around 500,000 clones, 60% to 80% seen once, with 12% in the top ten. The rearrangement joins TRBV6-6 to TRBJ1-1; D unclear. This sequence originates from a woman aged 35 to 49 in good health. Some clones in this sample may be carry-over from other donors' samples. The specimen sequenced was PBMCs. CDR3 loop: CASSYSGPRWTEAFF. The CDR3 region has the DNA TGTGCCAGCAGTTACTCCGGCCCCCGGTGGACTGAAGCTTTCTTT.